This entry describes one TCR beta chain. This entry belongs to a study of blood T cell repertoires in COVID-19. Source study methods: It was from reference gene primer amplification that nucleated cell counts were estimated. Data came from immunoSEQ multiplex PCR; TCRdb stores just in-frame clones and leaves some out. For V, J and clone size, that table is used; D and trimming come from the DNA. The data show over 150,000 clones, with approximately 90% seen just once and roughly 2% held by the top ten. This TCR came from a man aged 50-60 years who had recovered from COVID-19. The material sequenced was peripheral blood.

The CDR3 is CASSVQGVNQPQHF. CDR3 DNA sequence: TGTGCCAGTAGTGTTCAGGGCGTCAATCAGCCCCAGCATTTT. The chain joins TRBV19 to TRBJ1-5, with D possibly matching TRBD1 (5 bases). V was cut by 5 bases and J by 3 bases, with 11 bases left in between. This CDR3 has 14 amino acids. Per germline, CDR1 LNHDA and CDR2 SQIVND (reference sequence).